The source of this TCR beta chain is a study of cytomegalovirus exposure and HLA in healthy donors. About the study: Genotyping showed around 80% of over 350 donors falling in the Caucasian-associated ancestry cluster.

The study, taken as a whole, reports: Earlier results showed most TCR beta V segments being productive about 87% or about 30% of the time. Many donors shared some public TCRs, even though most TCR sequences were rare. The authors later found TCR association rates varying by HLA locus, with DRB1 most and HLA-C fewest.

The CDR3 runs 17 residues. Germline CDR1 MGHDK, CDR2 SYGVNS. The ends were cut back, 1 base at V and 3 bases at J, with 16 bases in the middle. The primer mix had 60 Vbeta and 13 Jbeta primers. Using immunoSEQ multiplex PCR, the repertoire was profiled, and TCRdb retains in-frame clones only, with some absent. Here the sample spans 150,000 to 200,000 clones, 60% to 80% being singletons. On this clone itself: Its antigen is unidentified.

The origin of this receptor is a man aged 18-30 years in good health and CMV-seropositive. V and J are TRBV25-1 and TRBJ2-1; tentative D call: TRBD1 (6 bases). Sequencing used PBMCs. The CDR3 region is CASSEFFAGALYNEQFF. CDR3 sequence (DNA): TGTGCCAGCAGTGAATTTTTTGCAGGGGCCCTCTACAATGAGCAGTTCTTC.